The 11 T cell receptor beta chains listed next were all sequenced from one sample in a study of CD8+CD57+ T cells in acquired aplastic anemia (dated 2018 in TCRdb). The listed sequencing device is Illumina HiSeq 2000. Genomic DNA was used as template for profiling of TCR beta VDJ combinations and CDR3 sequences. TCRdb reran the public reads through fastp at Q25 and MiXCR, keeping productive beta chains. For every CDR3 protein sequence, its rows merge into one entry that carries the most common genes and DNA. This sample is represented by about 270,000 distinct CDR3 sequences; 55% to 65% of them were singletons. The leading ten clones occupy roughly 8% of the sample. The sequencing sample was made of sorted CD4+, CD8+, or CD8+CD57+ T cells (not recorded which) from PBMCs. These receptors were obtained from a human donor with severe aplastic anemia or a healthy control (not recorded which).

The CDR3 is CASSPDLWGYTF. Here the CDR3 DNA reads TGTGCCAGCAGCCCGGACCTGTGGGGCTACACCTTC. The V call is TRBV14, the J call TRBJ1-2; D remains unclear. Germline V gene sequence: CDR1 SGHDN, CDR2 FVKESK. This CDR3 is 12 amino acids long. The V end lost 4 bases, the J end lost 8 bases, and 11 bases lay between the germline ends.

This clonotype appeared many times. This chain uses TRBV19 with TRBJ1-3, with a tentative D call TRBD1 (5 bases). The CDR3 is 15 residues long. Trimming took off 5 bases at V and 0 bases at J, with 11 bases between the two ends. The germline V gene encodes CDR1 LNHDA and CDR2 SQIVND (reference sequence). The CDR3 nucleotides read TGTGCCAGTAGTCTAGTTGGGGGCTCTGGAAACACCATATATTTT. Translation: CASSLVGGSGNTIYF. Variable domain in full (rest from reference TRBV19 and TRBJ1-3): DGGITQSPKYLFRKEGQNVTLSCEQNLNHDAMYWYRQDPGQGLRLIYYSQIVNDFQKGDIAEGYSVSREKKESFPLTVTSAQKNPTAFYLCASSLVGGSGNTIYFGEGSWLTVV.

The chain has TRBV7-2 and TRBJ2-1; TRBD2 agrees at 11 bases. The J segment lost 1 base and the V segment lost 3 bases, leaving 8 bases of the junction unmatched. CDR3 length equals 18 residues. Germline V gene data show CDR1 as SGHTA and CDR2 as FQGNSA. The CDR3 sequence: CASSFGLAGGFSYNEQFF. CDR3 DNA: TGTGCCAGCAGCTTTGGCCTAGCGGGAGGCTTTTCCTACAATGAGCAGTTCTTC.

This clonotype was counted ten times or more. The chain combines TRBV11-2 with TRBJ1-1; possibly TRBD1 for D (5 bases). CDR1 SGHAT and CDR2 FQNNGV come from the germline V gene. The CDR3 sequence is 14 residues long. V was clipped by 5 bases and J by 2 bases, with 12 bases between them. This CDR3 is CASSPTQGNTEAFF. CDR3 bases: TGTGCCAGCAGCCCGACCCAGGGAAACACTGAAGCTTTCTTT.

The chain is built from TRBV20-1 and TRBJ2-5; 9 bases map to TRBD1. There are 14 residues in the CDR3. The J segment lost 2 bases and the V segment lost 6 bases, leaving 7 bases of the junction unmatched. Per the germline V gene, CDR1 is DFQATT and CDR2 is SNEGSKA (reference sequence). DNA of the CDR3: TGCAGTGCGGTACAGGGGGCGGGTCAAGAGACCCAGTACTTC. Translation gives CSAVQGAGQETQYF.

This clonotype was recorded a few times. The chain joins TRBV7-8 to TRBJ1-5, with 8 positions matching TRBD1. This CDR3 comprises 15 residues. CDR1 is SGHVS and CDR2 is FQNEAQ in the germline V gene. J was trimmed by 5 bases and V by 7 bases; bases with no gene match: 10. The CDR3 spells CASTEEGQVDQPQHF. CDR3 sequence (DNA): TGTGCCAGCACCGAGGAGGGACAGGTCGATCAGCCCCAGCATTTT.

V gene TRBV10-3 combines with J gene TRBJ2-6; the D is unclear. Per the germline V gene, CDR1 is ENHRY and CDR2 is SYGVKD. The CDR3 is 14 residues long. With 4 bases removed from V and 2 bases from J, the gap between germline ends came to 6 bases. DNA for the CDR3: TGTGCCATCAGTGGGCCAGCTGGGGCCAACGTCCTGACTTTC. Translating it yields CAISGPAGANVLTF.

The J gene is TRBJ2-2, the V gene TRBV9, with D tentatively TRBD2 (5 bases). Germline-derived CDR1 and CDR2 are SGDLS and YYNGEE. The CDR3 runs 15 residues. V was shortened by 5 bases and J by 3 bases, with 14 bases between the two germline ends. CDR3 bases: TGTGCCAGCAGGATAGAGACGGGATACACCGGGGAGCTGTTTTTT. Its protein product is CASRIETGYTGELFF.

This chain links TRBV20-1 with TRBJ1-1, with D possibly TRBD1 on 5 matching bases. V was clipped by 5 bases and J by 7 bases, with 14 bases between them. The length of the CDR3 is 12 residues. Germline V CDR1 and CDR2: DFQATT, SNEGSKA (reference sequence). The chain's CDR3 is CSAPDQGIEAFF. The CDR3 region has the DNA TGCAGTGCTCCCGACCAGGGAATTGAAGCTTTCTTT.

This chain links TRBV27 with TRBJ1-2; 9 bases map to TRBD1. Germline V gene sequence: CDR1 MNHEY, CDR2 SMNVEV (reference sequence). Losses at the gene ends were 5 bases for V and 7 bases for J; bases not matched to a gene: 8. The CDR3 loop spans 14 amino acids. The CDR3 is CASSTNRGLSGYTF. The CDR3 bases are TGTGCCAGCAGTACCAACAGGGGGCTGAGTGGCTACACCTTC.

J is TRBJ2-2 and V is TRBV24-1; 14 nucleotides agree with TRBD2. After removal of 2 bases from V and 5 bases from J, the junction contained 6 bases not matched to a gene. This CDR3 has 18 residues. The germline V gene has CDR1 KGHDR and CDR2 SFDVKD. The CDR3 spells CATSDSLGLAGVTGELFF. Written as DNA, the CDR3 is TGTGCCACCAGTGATTCCCTGGGACTAGCGGGAGTGACCGGGGAGCTGTTTTTT.